The clone carrying this T cell receptor beta chain was observed once. These data originate in a study of blood T cell repertoires in COVID-19. Looking at the study overall: The samples span acute and convalescent COVID-19 from the United States, Italy and Spain.

The CDR3 extends over 15 amino acids. Deletions cut 3 bases from V and 3 bases from J, with 13 bases between. Germline assignment: CDR1 SGHTA and CDR2 FQGNSA. Clones were sequenced by immunoSEQ multiplex PCR, and TCRdb holds only the in-frame ones, with some missing. The sample contains some 200,000 clones, about nine tenths of which appear only once. The sequencing sample was made of peripheral blood. The V call is TRBV7-2, the J call TRBJ2-3; D is possibly TRBD1 (6 bases). The clonotype originates from a man between 50 and 59 years old with acute or convalescent COVID-19. The CDR3 is CASSLQGLPTDTQYF. In nucleotides, the CDR3 is TGTGCCAGCAGCTTGCAGGGGCTACCGACAGATACGCAGTATTTT.